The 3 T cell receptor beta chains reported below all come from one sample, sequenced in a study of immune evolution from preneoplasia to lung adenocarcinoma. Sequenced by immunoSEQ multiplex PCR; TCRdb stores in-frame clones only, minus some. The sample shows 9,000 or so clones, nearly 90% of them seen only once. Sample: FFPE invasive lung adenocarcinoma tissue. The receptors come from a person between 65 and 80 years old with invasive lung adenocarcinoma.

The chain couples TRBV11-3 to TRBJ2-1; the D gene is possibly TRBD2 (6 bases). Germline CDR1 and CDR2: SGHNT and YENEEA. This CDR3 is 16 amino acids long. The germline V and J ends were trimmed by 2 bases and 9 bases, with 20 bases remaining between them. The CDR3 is CASSLSFGGFGGEQFF. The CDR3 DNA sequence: TGTGCCAGCAGCTTATCTTTCGGGGGATTTGGGGGTGAGCAGTTCTTC.

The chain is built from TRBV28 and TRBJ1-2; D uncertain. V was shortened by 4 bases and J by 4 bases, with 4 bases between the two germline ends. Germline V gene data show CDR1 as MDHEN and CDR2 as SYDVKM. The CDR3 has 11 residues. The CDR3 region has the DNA TGTGCCAGCAGTTCCAGCTATGGCTACACCTTC. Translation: CASSSSYGYTF.

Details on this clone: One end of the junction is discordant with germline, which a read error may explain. As DNA, the CDR3 is TGCGTCAGCAGCTCTCTAGCGGGGGGTAGCACCGGGGAGCTGTTTTTT. Translation gives CVSSSLAGGSTGELFF. The genes are TRBV5-1 and TRBJ2-2, with 11 bases matching TRBD2. The CDR3 contains 16 residues. Germline V gene sequence: CDR1 SGHRS, CDR2 YFSETQ.